This T cell receptor (beta chain) derives from a study of T cell repertoires in cytomegalovirus infection. Study-wide background: As its CMV epitopes, the study selected recently identified HLA-C-restricted and well-studied HLA-B-restricted targets. Both a matching HLA type and CMV infection were indicated by public TCR beta signatures. Overall study findings and caveats: Dominant in the ex vivo response were TCR beta clonotypes restricted by HLA-C and specific for CMV. Identification of carriers of CMV plus the relevant HLA was achieved through cumulative public TCR beta family frequency.

Germline V gives CDR1 MDHEN, CDR2 SYDVKM. The CDR3 covers 13 residues. V shed 5 bases, J shed 3 bases, and the junction held 4 bases outside the gene matches. Each CDR3 protein gets one entry after TCRdb re-called the reads with MiXCR. Of about 69,000 distinct CDR3 sequences in the sample, about 26% were seen once. Points on this clonotype: Its antigen is undetermined.

The genes are TRBV28 and TRBJ2-7; 7 positions agree with TRBD1. The sequence was obtained from a human donor in good health (CMV status not recorded). Some clones in this sample may be carry-over from other donors' samples. The sample was CD8+ T cells from cultured PBMCs, taken from culture after CMV antigen stimulation. CDR3 coding DNA: TGTGCCAGCAGTGGGGACAGTTACTACGAGCAGTACTTC. Translating gives CASSGDSYYEQYF.